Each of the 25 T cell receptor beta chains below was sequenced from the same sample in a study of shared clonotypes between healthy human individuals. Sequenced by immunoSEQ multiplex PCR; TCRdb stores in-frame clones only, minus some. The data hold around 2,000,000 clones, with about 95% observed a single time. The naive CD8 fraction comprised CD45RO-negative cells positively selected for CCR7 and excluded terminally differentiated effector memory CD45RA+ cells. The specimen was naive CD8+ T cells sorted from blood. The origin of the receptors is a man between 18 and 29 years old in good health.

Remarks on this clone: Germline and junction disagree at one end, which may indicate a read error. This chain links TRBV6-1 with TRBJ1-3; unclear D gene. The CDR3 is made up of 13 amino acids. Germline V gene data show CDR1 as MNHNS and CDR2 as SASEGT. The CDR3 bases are TGTGCCAGTCGCGAGGGCACTGGGAACACCATATATTTT. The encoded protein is CASREGTGNTIYF.

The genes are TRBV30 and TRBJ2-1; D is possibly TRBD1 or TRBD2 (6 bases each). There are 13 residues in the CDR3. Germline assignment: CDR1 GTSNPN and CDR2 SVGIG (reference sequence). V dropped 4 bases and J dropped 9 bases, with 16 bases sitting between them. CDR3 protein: CAWTSSQGGEQFF. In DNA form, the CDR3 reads TGTGCCTGGACCTCCTCACAGGGAGGTGAGCAGTTCTTC.

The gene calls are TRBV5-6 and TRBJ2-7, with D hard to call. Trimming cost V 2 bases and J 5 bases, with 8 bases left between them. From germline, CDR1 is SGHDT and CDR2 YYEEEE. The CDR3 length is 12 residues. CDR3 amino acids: CASSLLPNEQYF. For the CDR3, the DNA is TGTGCCAGCAGCTTATTACCCAACGAGCAGTACTTC.

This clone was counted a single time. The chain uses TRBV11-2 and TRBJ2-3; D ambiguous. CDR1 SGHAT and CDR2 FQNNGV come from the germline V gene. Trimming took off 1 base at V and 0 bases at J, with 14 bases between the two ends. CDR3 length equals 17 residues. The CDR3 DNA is TGTGCCAGCAGCTTAGTGCAAGTGCTTCCTAGCACAGATACGCAGTATTTT. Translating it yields CASSLVQVLPSTDTQYF.

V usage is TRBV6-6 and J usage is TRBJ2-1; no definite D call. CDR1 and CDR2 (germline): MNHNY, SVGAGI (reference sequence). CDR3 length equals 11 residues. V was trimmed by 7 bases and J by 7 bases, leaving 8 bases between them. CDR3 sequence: CASISANEQFF. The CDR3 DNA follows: TGTGCCAGCATCTCCGCGAATGAGCAGTTCTTC.

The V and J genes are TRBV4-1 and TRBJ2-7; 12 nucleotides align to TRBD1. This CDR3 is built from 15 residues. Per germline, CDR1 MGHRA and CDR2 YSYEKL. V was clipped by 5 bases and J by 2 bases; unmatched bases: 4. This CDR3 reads CASSNRDRGPYEQYF. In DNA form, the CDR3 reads TGCGCCAGCAGCAACCGGGACAGGGGGCCCTACGAGCAGTACTTC.

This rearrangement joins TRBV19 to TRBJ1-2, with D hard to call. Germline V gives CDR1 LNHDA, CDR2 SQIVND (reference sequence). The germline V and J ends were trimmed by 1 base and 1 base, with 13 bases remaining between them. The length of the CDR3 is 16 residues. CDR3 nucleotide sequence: TGTGCCAGTAGTATAGGGTCTACTCTGCTTAACTATGGCTACACCTTC. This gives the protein CASSIGSTLLNYGYTF.

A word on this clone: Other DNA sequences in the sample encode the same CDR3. CDR3 bases: TGTGCCAGCAGCAAAGCCCGGGTCGAGCAGTACTTC. Encoded protein: CASSKARVEQYF. The chain is built from TRBV21-1 and TRBJ2-7; the table's D gene call, TRBD2, was not cross checked with the DNA. TRBV21-1 has pseudogene status. This CDR3 comprises 12 residues.

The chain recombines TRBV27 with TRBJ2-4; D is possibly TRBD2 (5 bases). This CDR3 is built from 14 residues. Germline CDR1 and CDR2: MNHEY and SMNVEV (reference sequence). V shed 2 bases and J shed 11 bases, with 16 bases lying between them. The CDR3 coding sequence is TGTGCCAGCAGTTTACGGGGTCCGAGTGAGGTTCAGTACTTC. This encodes CASSLRGPSEVQYF.

Here the CDR3 reads CASSFPRRQGRHEQYF. As DNA, the CDR3 is TGTGCCAGCAGTTTCCCCCGGCGGCAGGGACGCCACGAGCAGTACTTC. This chain links TRBV28 with TRBJ2-7, with D perhaps assigned TRBD1 or TRBD2 (5 bases each). V was shortened by 3 bases and J by 5 bases, with 20 bases between the two germline ends. Germline V lookup: CDR1 MDHEN, CDR2 SYDVKM. The CDR3 spans 16 residues.

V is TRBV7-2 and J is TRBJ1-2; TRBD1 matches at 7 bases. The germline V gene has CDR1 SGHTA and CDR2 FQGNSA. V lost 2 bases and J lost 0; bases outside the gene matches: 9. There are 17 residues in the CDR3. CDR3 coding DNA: TGTGCCAGCAGCTTAAGGGACAGTTCCAACCCTAACTATGGCTACACCTTC. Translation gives CASSLRDSSNPNYGYTF.

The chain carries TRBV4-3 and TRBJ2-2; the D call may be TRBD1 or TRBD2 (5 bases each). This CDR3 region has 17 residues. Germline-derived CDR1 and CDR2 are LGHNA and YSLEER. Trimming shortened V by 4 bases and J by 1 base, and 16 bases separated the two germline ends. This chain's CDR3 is CASSRLSGPLNTGELFF. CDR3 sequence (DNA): TGCGCCAGCAGCCGGCTGTCGGGACCTTTGAACACCGGGGAGCTGTTTTTT.

The CDR3 sequence is CASSYTPRYEQYF. The CDR3 DNA follows: TGTGCCAGCAGTTACACACCCCGATACGAGCAGTACTTC. The genes are TRBV6-5 and TRBJ2-7; D is unclear. The CDR3 spans 13 residues. V lost 2 bases and J 4 bases, leaving 9 bases between the germline ends. Per germline, CDR1 MNHEY and CDR2 SVGAGI.

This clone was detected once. CDR3: CAWSVGQGLETEAFF. For the CDR3, the DNA is TGTGCCTGGAGTGTTGGGCAGGGCCTAGAGACTGAAGCTTTCTTT. The chain couples TRBV30 to TRBJ1-1; D may be TRBD1 (5 bases). The germline CDR1 and CDR2 sequences are GTSNPN and SVGIG (reference sequence). V lost 0 bases and J 5 bases, leaving 16 bases between the germline ends. The length of the CDR3 is 15 residues.

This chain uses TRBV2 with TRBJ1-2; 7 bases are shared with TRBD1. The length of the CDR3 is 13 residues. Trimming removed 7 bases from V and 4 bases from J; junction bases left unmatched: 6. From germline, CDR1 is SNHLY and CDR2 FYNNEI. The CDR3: CASTLGQPYGYTF. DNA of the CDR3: TGTGCCAGCACTCTGGGACAGCCCTATGGCTACACCTTC.

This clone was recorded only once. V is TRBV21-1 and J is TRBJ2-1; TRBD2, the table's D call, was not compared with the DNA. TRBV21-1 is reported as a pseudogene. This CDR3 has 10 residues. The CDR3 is CASKRDKQFF. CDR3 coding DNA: TGTGCCAGCAAGCGGGACAAGCAGTTCTTC.

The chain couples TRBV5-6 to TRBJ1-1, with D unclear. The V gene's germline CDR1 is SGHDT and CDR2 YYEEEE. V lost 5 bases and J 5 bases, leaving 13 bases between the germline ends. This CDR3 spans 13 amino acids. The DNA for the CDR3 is TGTGCCAGCAGGTTCGGAACACAGACTGAAGCTTTCTTT. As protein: CASRFGTQTEAFF.

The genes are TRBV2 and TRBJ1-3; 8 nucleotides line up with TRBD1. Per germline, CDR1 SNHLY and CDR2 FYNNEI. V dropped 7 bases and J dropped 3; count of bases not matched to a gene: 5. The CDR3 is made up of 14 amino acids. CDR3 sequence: CASNPGTGGNTIYF. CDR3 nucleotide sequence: TGTGCCAGCAATCCCGGGACAGGTGGAAACACCATATATTTT.

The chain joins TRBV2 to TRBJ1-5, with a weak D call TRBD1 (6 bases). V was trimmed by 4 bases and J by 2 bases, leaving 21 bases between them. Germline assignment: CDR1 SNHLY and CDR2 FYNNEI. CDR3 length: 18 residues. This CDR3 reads CASSVPAQGMIGNQPQHF. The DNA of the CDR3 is TGTGCCAGCAGTGTACCGGCACAGGGTATGATTGGCAATCAGCCCCAGCATTTT.

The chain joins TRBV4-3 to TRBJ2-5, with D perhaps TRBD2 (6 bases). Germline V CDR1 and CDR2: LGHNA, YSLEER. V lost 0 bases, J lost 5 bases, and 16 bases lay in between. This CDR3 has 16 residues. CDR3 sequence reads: CASSQDAETRSETQYF. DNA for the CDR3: TGCGCCAGCAGCCAAGATGCGGAGACTAGATCGGAGACCCAGTACTTC.

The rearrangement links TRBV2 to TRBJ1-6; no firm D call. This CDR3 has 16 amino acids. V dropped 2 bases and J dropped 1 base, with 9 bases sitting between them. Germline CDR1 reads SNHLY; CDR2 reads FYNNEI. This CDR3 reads CASSEREGSYNSPLHF. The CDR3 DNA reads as TGTGCCAGCAGTGAACGTGAGGGTTCCTATAATTCACCCCTCCACTTT.

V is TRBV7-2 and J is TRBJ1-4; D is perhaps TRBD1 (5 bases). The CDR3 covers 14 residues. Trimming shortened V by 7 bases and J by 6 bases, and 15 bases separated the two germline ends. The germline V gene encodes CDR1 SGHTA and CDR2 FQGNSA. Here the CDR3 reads CASKLGRAYEKLFF. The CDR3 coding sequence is TGTGCCAGCAAGTTGGGACGCGCATATGAAAAACTGTTTTTT.

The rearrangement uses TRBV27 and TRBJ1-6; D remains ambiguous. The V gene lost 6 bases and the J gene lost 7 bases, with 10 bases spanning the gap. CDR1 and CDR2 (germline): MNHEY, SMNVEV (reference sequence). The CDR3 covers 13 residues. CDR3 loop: CASRGFGNSPLHF. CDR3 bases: TGTGCCAGCAGGGGATTTGGGAATTCACCCCTCCACTTT.

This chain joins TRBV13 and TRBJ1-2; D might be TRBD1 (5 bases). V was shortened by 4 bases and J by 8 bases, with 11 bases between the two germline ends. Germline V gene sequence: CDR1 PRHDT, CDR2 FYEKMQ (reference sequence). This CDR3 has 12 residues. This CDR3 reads CASSSDIGGYTF. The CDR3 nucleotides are TGTGCCAGCAGCTCGGACATTGGGGGCTACACCTTC. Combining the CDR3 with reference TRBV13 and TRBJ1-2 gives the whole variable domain AAGVIQSPRHLIKEKRETATLKCYPIPRHDTVYWYQQGPGQDPQFLISFYEKMQSDKGSIPDRFSAQQFSDYHSELNMSSLELGDSALYFCASSSDIGGYTFGSGTRLTVV.

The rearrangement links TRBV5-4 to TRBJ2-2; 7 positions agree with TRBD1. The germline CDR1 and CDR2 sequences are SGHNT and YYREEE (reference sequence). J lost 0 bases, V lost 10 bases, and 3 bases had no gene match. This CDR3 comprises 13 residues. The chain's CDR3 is CAAGQANTGELFF. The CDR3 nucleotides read TGTGCCGCCGGACAGGCGAACACCGGGGAGCTGTTTTTT.